This TCR beta chain was recovered during a study of blood T cell repertoires in COVID-19. Only in-frame clones appear in the TCRdb table, and some are missing; sequencing was by immunoSEQ multiplex PCR. The table records 75,000 to 90,000 clones, 80% of them present only once. The J segment lost 0 bases and the V segment lost 3 bases, leaving 6 bases of the junction unmatched. CDR3 size: 16 residues. The germline gives CDR1 LGHNA, CDR2 YNFKEQ. The chain uses TRBV4-2 and TRBJ2-3; TRBD1 agrees at 7 bases. Specimen: peripheral blood. The TCR comes from a woman between 40 and 55 years old with active or convalescent COVID-19. In DNA, the CDR3 is TGTGCCAGCAGCCACAAACCGGGACAGAGCACAGATACGCAGTATTTT. It is translated as CASSHKPGQSTDTQYF.